One sample yielded the 30 T cell receptor beta chains listed below, sequenced in a study of memory CD4+ T cells and cytomegalovirus serostatus. Single viable CD3+CD4+CD8-CD45RO+ cells were sorted as the memory CD4+ T cells. Some clones are missing from TCRdb's copy, which holds only in-frame ones; the method was immunoSEQ multiplex PCR. Altogether some 87,000 clones are present, 75% to 90% being singletons, with the ten largest covering 3.6%. The sample taken for sequencing was memory CD4+ T cells from blood. Receptors were obtained from an adult in good health and CMV-seropositive.

V gene TRBV6-1 combines with J gene TRBJ1-2, with 9 bases aligning to TRBD1. The germline V gene has CDR1 MNHNS and CDR2 SASEGT. J was trimmed by 8 bases and V by 6 bases; bases with no gene match: 13. This CDR3 is built from 15 residues. The DNA for the CDR3 is TGTGCCAGCAGATCGGGACAGGGAGGGAGGGAGGGCTACACCTTC. Its protein product is CASRSGQGGREGYTF.

This sequence joins TRBV28 and TRBJ1-5; D gene uncertain. The CDR3 runs 12 residues. In germline, CDR1 is MDHEN, CDR2 SYDVKM. Trimming shortened V by 7 bases and J by 2 bases, and 6 bases separated the two germline ends. The CDR3 nucleotides are TGTGCCAGCACCGCGGGCAATCAGCCCCAGCATTTT. Translated, it gives CASTAGNQPQHF.

The chain joins TRBV28 to TRBJ2-2; 9 positions agree with TRBD1. With V trimmed by 6 bases and J by 3 bases, 2 bases remained unmatched. Looked up from germline, CDR1 is MDHEN and CDR2 is SYDVKM. The CDR3 is 14 residues long. The CDR3 reads CASRRTGDTGELFF. The CDR3 DNA reads TGTGCCAGCAGACGGACAGGGGACACCGGGGAGCTGTTTTTT.

The rearrangement joins TRBV6-6 to TRBJ2-5; D is unclear. With 2 bases removed from V and 4 bases from J, the gap between germline ends came to 2 bases. The germline gives CDR1 MNHNY, CDR2 SVGAGI (reference sequence). CDR3 size: 11 residues. CDR3 sequence: CASSYAETQYF. The CDR3 DNA reads as TGTGCCAGCAGTTACGCAGAGACCCAGTACTTC.

The chain employs TRBV11-2 and TRBJ2-7; D is perhaps TRBD1 or TRBD2 (5 bases each). V lost 5 bases, J lost 2 bases, and 10 bases lay in between. Germline loops: CDR1 SGHAT, CDR2 FQNNGV. The CDR3 runs to 13 residues. The CDR3 DNA reads TGTGCCAGCAGCCTAGGGACGGCCTACGAGCAGTACTTC. Translation gives CASSLGTAYEQYF. The full variable domain, rest sourced from reference TRBV11-2 and TRBJ2-7, is EAGVAQSPRYKIIEKRQSVAFWCNPISGHATLYWYQQILGQGPKLLIQFQNNGVVDDSQLPKDRFSAERLKGVDSTLKIQPAKLEDSAVYLCASSLGTAYEQYFGPGTRLTVT.

The chain uses TRBV13 and TRBJ2-7; no definite D call. Germline V gene sequence: CDR1 PRHDT, CDR2 FYEKMQ (reference sequence). V lost 6 bases to trimming and J lost 1 base, with 10 bases between them. CDR3 length: 13 residues. The chain's CDR3 is CASRLGGSYEQYF. CDR3 nucleotides: TGTGCCAGCAGGCTAGGTGGTTCCTACGAGCAGTACTTC.

This clone was recorded once. The chain employs TRBV18 and TRBJ2-5, with 9 bases that match TRBD1. The CDR3 loop spans 14 amino acids. The germline gives CDR1 KGHSH, CDR2 LQKENI. V lost 6 bases, J lost 5 bases, and 7 bases stayed unmatched. The CDR3 DNA sequence: TGTGCCAGCTCTGGTGGGACAGGGATGGAGACCCAGTACTTC. Translating it yields CASSGGTGMETQYF.

This chain joins TRBV19 and TRBJ2-2; D unresolved. The CDR3 sequence is 15 residues long. The V gene's germline CDR1 is LNHDA and CDR2 SQIVND (reference sequence). V was trimmed by 4 bases and J by 0 bases, leaving 9 bases between them. CDR3 coding DNA: TGTGCCAGTAGTACATCGAGCGCGAACACCGGGGAGCTGTTTTTT. Amino acids: CASSTSSANTGELFF.

V gene TRBV6-1 combines with J gene TRBJ2-1; maybe TRBD2 (5 bases). The germline V gene has CDR1 MNHNS and CDR2 SASEGT. The V end was cut by 7 bases, the J end by 8 bases, with 21 bases between. CDR3 length: 15 amino acids. The CDR3 loop reads CASTEDGIRVDEQFF. The CDR3 coding sequence is TGTGCCAGCACCGAGGACGGGATAAGAGTGGATGAGCAGTTCTTC.

The chain joins TRBV7-6 to TRBJ1-5; 8 nucleotides match TRBD1. CDR1 SGHVS and CDR2 FNYEAQ come from the germline V gene. The CDR3 is 14 residues long. Trimming removed 5 bases from V and 2 bases from J; junction bases left unmatched: 2. The CDR3 nucleotides read TGTGCCAGCAGCCCGACAGGGGGCAATCAGCCCCAGCATTTT. It specifies CASSPTGGNQPQHF.

The chain links TRBV7-2 to TRBJ1-5; no clear D. V lost 5 bases and J lost 3, with 8 bases in between. From germline, CDR1 is SGHTA and CDR2 FQGNSA. The CDR3 sequence is 13 residues long. CDR3 protein: CASSPNFNQPQHF. Written as DNA, the CDR3 is TGTGCCAGCAGCCCGAATTTCAATCAGCCCCAGCATTTT.

The chain recombines TRBV6-9 with TRBJ2-2; 8 nucleotides align to TRBD1. The length of the CDR3 is 14 residues. Germline V gives CDR1 MNHGY, CDR2 SVAAGI. V lost 6 bases to trimming and J lost 3 bases; unmatched junction nucleotides: 3. CDR3 sequence: CASSLDRDTGELFF. In DNA form, the CDR3 reads TGTGCCAGCAGCCTGGACAGGGACACCGGGGAGCTGTTTTTT.

J is TRBJ2-6 and V is TRBV4-2; a possible D gene is TRBD1 (6 bases). The CDR3 totals 18 residues. CDR1 LGHNA and CDR2 YNFKEQ come from the germline V gene. The V gene lost 0 bases and the J gene lost 1 base, with 13 bases spanning the gap. DNA for the CDR3: TGTGCCAGCAGCCAAGAACGACAGGTTCGATCTGGGGCCAACGTCCTGACTTTC. This codes for CASSQERQVRSGANVLTF.

This chain connects TRBV5-1 to TRBJ2-2, with 8 bases that match TRBD1. CDR1 and CDR2 from the germline V gene are SGHRS and YFSETQ. V lost 3 bases and J lost 8; bases outside the gene matches: 9. The length of the CDR3 is 15 residues. Written as DNA, the CDR3 is TGCGCCAGCAGCTATTCGGGACAGGAGTCTGGGGAGCTGTTTTTT. This encodes CASSYSGQESGELFF.

The rearrangement joins TRBV5-1 to TRBJ2-7; D unclear. The germline CDR1 and CDR2 sequences are SGHRS and YFSETQ. The CDR3 consists of 15 residues. Trimming cost V 4 bases and J 4 bases, with 18 bases left between them. Here the CDR3 reads CASSPIGSLGYEQYF. DNA for the CDR3: TGCGCCAGCAGCCCGATCGGCAGCCTGGGGTACGAGCAGTACTTC.

The rearrangement links TRBV7-2 to TRBJ2-7; a weak D match, TRBD2 (5 bases). V lost 3 bases and J lost 9, with 18 bases in between. The CDR3 runs 14 residues. Germline assignment: CDR1 SGHTA and CDR2 FQGNSA. As DNA, the CDR3 is TGTGCCAGCAGCTTCGCAGGACTCGGTGGCAGGCAGTACTTC. Encoded protein: CASSFAGLGGRQYF.

This clone was seen more than once but under ten times. In the same sample, other DNA sequences code for this CDR3. V and J are TRBV2 and TRBJ2-5, with 11 bases matching TRBD2. The CDR3 loop spans 15 amino acids. The V segment lost 4 bases and the J segment 5 bases; nucleotides outside the gene matches: 6. CDR1 is SNHLY, CDR2 FYNNEI, per germline. CDR3 DNA sequence: TGTGCCAGCAGTGGAGGGCTAGCGGGAGGCGAGACCCAGTACTTC. Its translation: CASSGGLAGGETQYF.

The rearrangement links TRBV5-1 to TRBJ1-1; D gene uncertain. The CDR3 covers 13 residues. Trimming stripped 5 bases from V and 4 bases from J, with 12 bases between. Germline V CDR1 and CDR2: SGHRS, YFSETQ. The CDR3, as DNA: TGCGCCAGCAGGGAAATGGGTTCCACTGAAGCTTTCTTT. It translates to CASREMGSTEAFF.

The chain is built from TRBV7-9 and TRBJ2-1; D is unclear. V lost 5 bases and J 6 bases, leaving 14 bases between the germline ends. The length of the CDR3 is 14 residues. Germline CDR1 and CDR2: SEHNR and FQNEAQ (reference sequence). The CDR3 bases are TGTGCCAGCAGCCCCGACGGAAGGGCCAATGAGCAGTTCTTC. It codes for CASSPDGRANEQFF. Full variable domain (missing parts from reference TRBV7-9 and TRBJ2-1): DTGVSQNPRHKITKRGQNVTFRCDPISEHNRLYWYRQTLGQGPEFLTYFQNEAQLEKSRLLSDRFSAERPKGSFSTLEIQRTEQGDSAMYLCASSPDGRANEQFFGPGTRLTVL.

The V and J genes are TRBV18 and TRBJ2-1, with TRBD2 matching 7 bases. The CDR3 extends over 15 amino acids. Germline assignment: CDR1 KGHSH and CDR2 LQKENI. The V gene end was trimmed by 4 bases and the J gene end by 7 bases; junction bases not matched to a gene: 10. In DNA form, the CDR3 reads TGTGCCAGCTCACTCTCCGGGACTACCCTTAATGAGCAGTTCTTC. This codes for CASSLSGTTLNEQFF.

The chain links TRBV9 to TRBJ2-3; 10 nucleotides line up with TRBD2. Trimming took 0 bases from V and 5 from J; bases not matched to a gene: 9. Per germline, CDR1 SGDLS and CDR2 YYNGEE. The CDR3 consists of 17 residues. DNA of the CDR3: TGTGCCAGCAGCGTAGCTCCCCTAGCGGGAGCGGTAGATACGCAGTATTTT. Its translation: CASSVAPLAGAVDTQYF. Variable domain in full (rest from reference TRBV9 and TRBJ2-3): DSGVTQTPKHLITATGQRVTLRCSPRSGDLSVYWYQQSLDQGLQFLIQYYNGEERAKGNILERFSAQQFPDLHSELNLSSLELGDSALYFCASSVAPLAGAVDTQYFGPGTRLTVL.

The chain has TRBV7-2 and TRBJ1-1; D is ambiguous. Germline V gene data show CDR1 as SGHTA and CDR2 as FQGNSA. With 1 base removed from V and 4 bases from J, the gap between germline ends came to 7 bases. The CDR3 totals 13 residues. CDR3 DNA sequence: TGTGCCAGCAGCTTAGAACAGACCACTGAAGCTTTCTTT. This gives the protein CASSLEQTTEAFF.

The chain employs TRBV7-9 and TRBJ2-4; D uncertain. V gave up 2 bases and J gave up 7 bases, with 15 bases separating them. The germline gives CDR1 SEHNR, CDR2 FQNEAQ (reference sequence). This CDR3 comprises 15 residues. CDR3 sequence (DNA): TGTGCCAGCAGCTTAATGGCGGAATATGGGAACATTCAGTACTTC. It is translated as CASSLMAEYGNIQYF. The complete variable domain, with remaining parts taken from reference TRBV7-9 and TRBJ2-4, reads DTGVSQNPRHKITKRGQNVTFRCDPISEHNRLYWYRQTLGQGPEFLTYFQNEAQLEKSRLLSDRFSAERPKGSFSTLEIQRTEQGDSAMYLCASSLMAEYGNIQYFGAGTRLSVL.

V usage is TRBV18 and J usage is TRBJ1-4; TRBD1 might be the D (5 bases). CDR1 KGHSH and CDR2 LQKENI come from the germline V gene. Trimming took off 6 bases at V and 8 bases at J, with 16 bases between the two ends. The CDR3 runs 14 residues. The CDR3 DNA reads TGTGCCAGCTCCCCTACCTCCGGGACCGAAAAACTGTTTTTT. It specifies CASSPTSGTEKLFF.

The chain combines TRBV7-2 with TRBJ2-5, with D maybe TRBD2 (6 bases). CDR1 is SGHTA and CDR2 is FQGNSA in the germline V gene. Trimming took 7 bases from V and 4 from J, leaving 16 bases between them. The CDR3 consists of 14 residues. The CDR3 sequence: CASTPSGVRETQYF. The CDR3 region has the DNA TGTGCCAGCACCCCTTCGGGGGTTCGAGAGACCCAGTACTTC.

This clone turned up a few times. J is TRBJ2-1 and V is TRBV28; the D gene is possibly TRBD2 (5 bases). CDR1 is MDHEN, CDR2 SYDVKM, per germline. Trimming pared 6 bases from V and 7 bases from J, leaving 10 bases between. The CDR3 extends over 12 amino acids. The CDR3: CASRGSQNEQFF. As DNA, the CDR3 is TGTGCCAGCAGGGGGAGTCAAAATGAGCAGTTCTTC.

The chain combines TRBV7-3 with TRBJ2-1; D uncertain. Germline-derived CDR1 and CDR2 are SGHTA and FQGTGA. This CDR3 spans 14 amino acids. V lost 5 bases to trimming and J lost 0 bases, with 8 bases between them. The CDR3 DNA is TGTGCCAGCAGCCCCGGTGGCTCCTACAATGAGCAGTTCTTC. Protein product: CASSPGGSYNEQFF.

J is TRBJ1-1 and V is TRBV5-1, with a weak D call TRBD1 (5 bases). Germline CDR1 is SGHRS and CDR2 is YFSETQ. Trimming stripped 7 bases from V and 0 bases from J, with 13 bases between. This CDR3 has 14 amino acids. The CDR3 is CASAGGDLNTEAFF. CDR3 DNA: TGCGCCAGCGCCGGGGGGGATTTGAACACTGAAGCTTTCTTT.

This clone showed up just a few times. V is TRBV4-1 and J is TRBJ2-3; TRBD1 agrees at 11 bases. Germline V gene lookup returns CDR1 MGHRA and CDR2 YSYEKL. The CDR3 consists of 22 residues. Trimming at V came to 5 bases and at J to 0 bases, leaving 22 bases not matched to a gene. The CDR3 DNA sequence: TGCGCCAGCAGCTACTGGACAGGGGGCCAATACGAGCCCACTACTAGCACAGATACGCAGTATTTT. This encodes CASSYWTGGQYEPTTSTDTQYF.

The chain couples TRBV30 to TRBJ1-5, with D maybe TRBD1 (6 bases). Germline V gene sequence: CDR1 GTSNPN, CDR2 SVGIG (reference sequence). CDR3 length: 15 residues. V lost 4 bases and J 1 base, leaving 14 bases between the germline ends. CDR3 bases: TGTGCCTGGACGATGGGGGCGTACAGCAATCAGCCCCAGCATTTT. Translating gives CAWTMGAYSNQPQHF.